This passage covers 5 T cell receptor beta chains from one sample sequenced in a study of T cells in tuberculosis. Method: immunoSEQ multiplex PCR; TCRdb's copy keeps in-frame clones and lacks some. The table has 38,000 or so clones, nearly 97% seen once; the top ten hold 3% to 4%. The sequenced sample consisted of PBMCs. The receptors originated from a donor aged 5 to 30 with latent tuberculosis or without tuberculosis infection.

The chain has TRBV14 and TRBJ1-2; 7 nucleotides line up with TRBD1. The junction had 3 bases not matched to a gene; V was cut back by 6 bases and J by 5 bases. Germline CDR1 reads SGHDN; CDR2 reads FVKESK. The CDR3 has 12 amino acids. This CDR3 is CASRGQSYGYTF. The CDR3, as DNA: TGTGCCAGCAGGGGACAGTCTTATGGCTACACCTTC.

The chain has TRBV12-5 and TRBJ2-1; D possibly corresponds to TRBD2 (6 bases). V shed 4 bases and J shed 6 bases, with 22 bases lying between them. The germline gives CDR1 LGHNT, CDR2 FRNRAP. The length of the CDR3 is 17 residues. The CDR3 here is CASGSRIHRDWTNEQFF. The CDR3 DNA is TGTGCTAGTGGTTCACGTATTCACCGGGACTGGACCAATGAGCAGTTCTTC. The full variable domain, rest sourced from reference TRBV12-5 and TRBJ2-1, is DARVTQTPRHKVTEMGQEVTMRCQPILGHNTVFWYRQTMMQGLELLAYFRNRAPLDDSGMPKDRFSAEMPDATLATLKIQPSEPRDSAVYFCASGSRIHRDWTNEQFFGPGTRLTVL.

This clone was counted a single time. This rearrangement joins TRBV19 to TRBJ2-3; 13 nucleotides agree with TRBD2. J gave up 5 bases and V 5 bases, and 7 bases lay outside the gene matches. The CDR3 totals 16 residues. Per the germline V gene, CDR1 is LNHDA and CDR2 is SQIVND (reference sequence). The CDR3 protein is CASSGRTSGGKDTQYF. CDR3 in DNA: TGTGCCAGTAGTGGACGGACTAGCGGGGGAAAAGATACGCAGTATTTT.

The chain links TRBV30 to TRBJ2-7, with D possibly TRBD2 on 5 matching bases. Germline values: CDR1 GTSNPN, CDR2 SVGIG (reference sequence). Trimming cost V 8 bases and J 5 bases, with 10 bases left between them. The CDR3 extends over 10 amino acids. CDR3 sequence (DNA): TGTGCCGGGAACGGGGACGAGCAGTACTTC. This sequence encodes CAGNGDEQYF. The entire variable domain, with the rest obtained from reference TRBV30 and TRBJ2-7, is as follows: SQTIHQWPATLVQPVGSPLSLECTVEGTSNPNLYWYRQAAGRGLQLLFYSVGIGQISSEVPQNLSASRPQDRQFILSSKKLLLSDSGFYLCAGNGDEQYFGPGTRLTVT.

CDR3 residues: CASSPRRVFNSPLHF. CDR3 bases: TGTGCCAGCAGTCCCAGGCGGGTTTTTAATTCACCCCTCCACTTT. The gene calls are TRBV28 and TRBJ1-6; D gene unclear. Between the trimmed V and J ends, which lost 5 bases and 6 bases, there was a span of 14 bases. This CDR3 region has 15 residues. The germline gives CDR1 MDHEN, CDR2 SYDVKM.